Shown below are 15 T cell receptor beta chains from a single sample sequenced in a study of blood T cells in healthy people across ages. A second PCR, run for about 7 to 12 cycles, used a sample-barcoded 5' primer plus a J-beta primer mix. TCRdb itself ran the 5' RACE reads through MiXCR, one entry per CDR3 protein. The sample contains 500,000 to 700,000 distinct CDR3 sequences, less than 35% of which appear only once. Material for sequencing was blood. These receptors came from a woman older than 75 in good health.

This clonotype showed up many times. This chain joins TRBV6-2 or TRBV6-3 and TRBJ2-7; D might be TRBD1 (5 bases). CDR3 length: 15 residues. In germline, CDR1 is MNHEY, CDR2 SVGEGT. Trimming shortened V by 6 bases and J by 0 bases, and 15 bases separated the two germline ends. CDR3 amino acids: CASSTDRLSSYEQYF. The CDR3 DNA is TGTGCCAGCAGCACAGACAGATTAAGCTCCTACGAGCAGTACTTC.

This chain's CDR3 is CASSEYRGEAFF. DNA of the CDR3: TGTGCCAGCAGTGAGTATCGGGGGGAAGCTTTCTTT. The chain recombines TRBV12-3 or TRBV12-4 with TRBJ1-1; tentatively, D is TRBD1 (5 bases). The CDR3 loop spans 12 amino acids. V was cut by 5 bases and J by 8 bases, with 12 bases left in between.

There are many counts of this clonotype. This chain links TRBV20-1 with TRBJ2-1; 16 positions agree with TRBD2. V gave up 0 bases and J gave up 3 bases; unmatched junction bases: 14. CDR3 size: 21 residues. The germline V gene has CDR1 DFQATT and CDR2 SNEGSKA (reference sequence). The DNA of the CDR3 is TGCAGTGCTAGAGACTTCCCGGGACTAGCGGGGGGGCCGGCGCACTACAATGAGCAGTTCTTC. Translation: CSARDFPGLAGGPAHYNEQFF.

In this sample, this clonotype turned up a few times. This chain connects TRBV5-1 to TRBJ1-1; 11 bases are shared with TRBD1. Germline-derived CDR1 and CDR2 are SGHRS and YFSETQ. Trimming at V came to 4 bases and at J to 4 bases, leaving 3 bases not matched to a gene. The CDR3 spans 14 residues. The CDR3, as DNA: TGCGCCAGCAGCCAGGACAGGGGGCTCACTGAAGCTTTCTTT. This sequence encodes CASSQDRGLTEAFF.

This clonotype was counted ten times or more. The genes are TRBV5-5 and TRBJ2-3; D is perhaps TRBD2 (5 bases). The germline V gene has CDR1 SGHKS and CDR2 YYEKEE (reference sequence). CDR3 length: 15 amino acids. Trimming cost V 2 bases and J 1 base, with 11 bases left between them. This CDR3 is CASSLGGRGTDTQYF. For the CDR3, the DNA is TGTGCCAGCAGCTTAGGAGGCCGCGGCACAGATACGCAGTATTTT.

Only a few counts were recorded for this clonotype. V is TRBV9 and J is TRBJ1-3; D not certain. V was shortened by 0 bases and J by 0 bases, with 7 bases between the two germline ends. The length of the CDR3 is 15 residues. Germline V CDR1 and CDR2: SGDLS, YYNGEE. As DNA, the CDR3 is TGTGCCAGCAGCGTAGTCCCTACCTCTGGAAACACCATATATTTT. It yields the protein CASSVVPTSGNTIYF. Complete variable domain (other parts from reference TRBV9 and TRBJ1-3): DSGVTQTPKHLITATGQRVTLRCSPRSGDLSVYWYQQSLDQGLQFLIQYYNGEERAKGNILERFSAQQFPDLHSELNLSSLELGDSALYFCASSVVPTSGNTIYFGEGSWLTVV.

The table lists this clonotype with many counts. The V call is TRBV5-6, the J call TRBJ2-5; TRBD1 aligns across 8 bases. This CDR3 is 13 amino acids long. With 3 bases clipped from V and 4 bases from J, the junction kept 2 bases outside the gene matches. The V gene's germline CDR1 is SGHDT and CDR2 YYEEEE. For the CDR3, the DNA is TGTGCCAGCAGCTCGGACAGGGCAGAGACCCAGTACTTC. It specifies CASSSDRAETQYF.

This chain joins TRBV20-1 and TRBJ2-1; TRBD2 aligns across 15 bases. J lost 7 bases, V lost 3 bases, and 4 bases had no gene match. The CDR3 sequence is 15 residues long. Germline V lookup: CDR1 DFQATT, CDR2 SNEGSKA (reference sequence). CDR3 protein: CSARGLAGGMNEQFF. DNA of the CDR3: TGCAGTGCTAGGGGACTAGCGGGAGGTATGAATGAGCAGTTCTTC.

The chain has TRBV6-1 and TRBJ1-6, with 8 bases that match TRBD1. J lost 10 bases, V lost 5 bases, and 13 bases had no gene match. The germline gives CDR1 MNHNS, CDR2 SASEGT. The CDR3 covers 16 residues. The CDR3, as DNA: TGTGCCAGCAGTACCCTCTCAGGGACAGGTTCCTCACCCCTCCACTTT. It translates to CASSTLSGTGSSPLHF.

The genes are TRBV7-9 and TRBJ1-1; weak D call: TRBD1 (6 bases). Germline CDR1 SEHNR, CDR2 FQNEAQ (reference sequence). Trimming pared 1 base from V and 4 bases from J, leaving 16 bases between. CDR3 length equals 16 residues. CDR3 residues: CASSLVTGSFGTEAFF. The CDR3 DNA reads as TGTGCCAGCAGCTTAGTAACAGGGTCATTCGGCACTGAAGCTTTCTTT.

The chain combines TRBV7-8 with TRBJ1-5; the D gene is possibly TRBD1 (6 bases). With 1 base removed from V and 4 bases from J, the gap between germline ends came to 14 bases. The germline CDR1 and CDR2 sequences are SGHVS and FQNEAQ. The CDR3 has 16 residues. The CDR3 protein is CASSLDYRVGNQPQHF. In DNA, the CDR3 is TGTGCCAGCAGCTTAGATTACAGGGTTGGGAATCAGCCCCAGCATTTT.

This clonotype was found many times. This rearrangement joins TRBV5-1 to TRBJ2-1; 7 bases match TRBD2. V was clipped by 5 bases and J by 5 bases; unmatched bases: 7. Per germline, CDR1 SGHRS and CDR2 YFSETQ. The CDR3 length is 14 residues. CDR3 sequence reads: CASRLASVHNEQFF. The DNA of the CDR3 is TGCGCCAGCAGACTAGCGTCGGTCCACAATGAGCAGTTCTTC.

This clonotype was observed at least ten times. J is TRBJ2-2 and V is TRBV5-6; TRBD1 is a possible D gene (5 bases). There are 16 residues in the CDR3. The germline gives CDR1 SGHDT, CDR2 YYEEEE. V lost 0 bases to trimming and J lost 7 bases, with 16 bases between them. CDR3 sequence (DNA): TGTGCCAGCAGCTTGGGTACGGTGAACAGGTTCGGGGAGCTGTTTTTT. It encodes CASSLGTVNRFGELFF.

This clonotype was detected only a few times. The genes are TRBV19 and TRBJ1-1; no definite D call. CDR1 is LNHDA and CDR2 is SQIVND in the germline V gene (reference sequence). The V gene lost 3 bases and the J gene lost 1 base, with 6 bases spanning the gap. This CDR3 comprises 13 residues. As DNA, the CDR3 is TGTGCCAGTAGTATGGCCCCGAACACTGAAGCTTTCTTT. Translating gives CASSMAPNTEAFF. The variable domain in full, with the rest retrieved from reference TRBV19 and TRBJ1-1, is DGGITQSPKYLFRKEGQNVTLSCEQNLNHDAMYWYRQDPGQGLRLIYYSQIVNDFQKGDIAEGYSVSREKKESFPLTVTSAQKNPTAFYLCASSMAPNTEAFFGQGTRLTVV.

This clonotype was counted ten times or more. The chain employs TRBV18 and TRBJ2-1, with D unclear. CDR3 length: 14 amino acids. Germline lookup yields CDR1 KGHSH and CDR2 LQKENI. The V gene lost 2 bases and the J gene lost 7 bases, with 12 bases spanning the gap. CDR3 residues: CASSPMKAWNEQFF. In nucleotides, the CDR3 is TGTGCCAGCTCACCAATGAAGGCCTGGAATGAGCAGTTCTTC.